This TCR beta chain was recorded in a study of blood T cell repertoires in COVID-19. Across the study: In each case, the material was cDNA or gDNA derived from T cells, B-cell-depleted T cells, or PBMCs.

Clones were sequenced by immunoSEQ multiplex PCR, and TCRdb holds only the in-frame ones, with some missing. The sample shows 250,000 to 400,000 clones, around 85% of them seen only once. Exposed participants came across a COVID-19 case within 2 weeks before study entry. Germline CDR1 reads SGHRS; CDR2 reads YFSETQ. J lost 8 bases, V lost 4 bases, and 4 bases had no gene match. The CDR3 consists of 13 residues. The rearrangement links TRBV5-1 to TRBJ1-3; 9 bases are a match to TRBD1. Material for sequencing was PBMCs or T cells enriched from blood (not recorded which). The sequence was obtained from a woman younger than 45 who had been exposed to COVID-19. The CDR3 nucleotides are TGCGCCAGCAGCACGACAGGGGGGGACACCATATATTTT. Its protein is CASSTTGGDTIYF.